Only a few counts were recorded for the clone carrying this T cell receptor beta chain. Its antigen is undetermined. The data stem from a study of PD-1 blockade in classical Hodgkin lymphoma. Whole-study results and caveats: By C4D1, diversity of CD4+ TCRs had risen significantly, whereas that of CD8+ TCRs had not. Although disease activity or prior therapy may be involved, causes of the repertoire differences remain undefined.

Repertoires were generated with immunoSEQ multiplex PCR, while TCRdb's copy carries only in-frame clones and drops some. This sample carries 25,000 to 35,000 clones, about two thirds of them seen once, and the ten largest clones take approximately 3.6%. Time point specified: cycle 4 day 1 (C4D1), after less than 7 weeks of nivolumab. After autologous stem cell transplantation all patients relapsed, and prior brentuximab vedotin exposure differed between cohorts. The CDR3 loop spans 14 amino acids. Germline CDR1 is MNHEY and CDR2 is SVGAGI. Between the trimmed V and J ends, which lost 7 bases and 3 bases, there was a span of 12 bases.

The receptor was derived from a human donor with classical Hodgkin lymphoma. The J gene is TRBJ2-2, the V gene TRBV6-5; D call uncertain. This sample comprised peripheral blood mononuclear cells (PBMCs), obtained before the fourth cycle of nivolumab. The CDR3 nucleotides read TGTGCCAGCACCCAGCTCTCATACACCGGGGAGCTGTTTTTT. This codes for CASTQLSYTGELFF.